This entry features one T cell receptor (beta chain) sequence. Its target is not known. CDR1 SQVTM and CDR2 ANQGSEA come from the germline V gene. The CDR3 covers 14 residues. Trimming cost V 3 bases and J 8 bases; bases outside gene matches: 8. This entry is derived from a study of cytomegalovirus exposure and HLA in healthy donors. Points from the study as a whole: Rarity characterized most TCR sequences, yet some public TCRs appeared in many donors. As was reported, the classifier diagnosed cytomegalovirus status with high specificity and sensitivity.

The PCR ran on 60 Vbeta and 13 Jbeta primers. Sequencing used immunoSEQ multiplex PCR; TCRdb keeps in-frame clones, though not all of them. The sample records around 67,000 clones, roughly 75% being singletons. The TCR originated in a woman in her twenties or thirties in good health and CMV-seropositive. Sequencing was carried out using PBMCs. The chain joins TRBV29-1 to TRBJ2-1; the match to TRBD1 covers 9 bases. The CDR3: CSVDPGTGFDEQFF. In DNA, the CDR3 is TGCAGCGTTGACCCCGGGACAGGGTTCGATGAGCAGTTCTTC.